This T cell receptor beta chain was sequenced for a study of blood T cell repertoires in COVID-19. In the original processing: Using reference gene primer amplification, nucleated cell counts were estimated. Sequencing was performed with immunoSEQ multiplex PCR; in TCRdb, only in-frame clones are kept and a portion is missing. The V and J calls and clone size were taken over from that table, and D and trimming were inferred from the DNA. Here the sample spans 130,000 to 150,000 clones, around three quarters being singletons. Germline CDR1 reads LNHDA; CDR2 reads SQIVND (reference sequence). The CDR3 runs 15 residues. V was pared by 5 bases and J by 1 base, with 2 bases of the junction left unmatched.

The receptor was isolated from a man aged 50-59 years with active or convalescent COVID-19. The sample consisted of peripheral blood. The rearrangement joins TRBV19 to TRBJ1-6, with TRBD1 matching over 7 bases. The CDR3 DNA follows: TGTGCCAGTAGTCGGGACAGATCCTATAATTCACCCCTCCACTTT. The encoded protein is CASSRDRSYNSPLHF.